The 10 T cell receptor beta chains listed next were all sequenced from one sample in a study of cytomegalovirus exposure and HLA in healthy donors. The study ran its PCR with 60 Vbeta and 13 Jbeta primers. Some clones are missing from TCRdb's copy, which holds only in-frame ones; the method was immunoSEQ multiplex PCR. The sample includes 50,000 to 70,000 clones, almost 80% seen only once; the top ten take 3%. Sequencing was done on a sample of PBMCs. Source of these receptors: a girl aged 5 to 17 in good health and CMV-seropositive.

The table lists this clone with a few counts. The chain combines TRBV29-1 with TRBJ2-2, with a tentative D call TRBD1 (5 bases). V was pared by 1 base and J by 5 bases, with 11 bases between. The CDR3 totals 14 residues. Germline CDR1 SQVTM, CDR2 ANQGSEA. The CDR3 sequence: CSVEAGAGTGELFF. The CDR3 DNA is TGCAGCGTTGAAGCTGGGGCTGGAACCGGGGAGCTGTTTTTT.

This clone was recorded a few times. DNA of the CDR3: TGCGCCAGCAGCACTACAGGAAACTACGAGCAGTACTTC. This translates into CASSTTGNYEQYF. The chain couples TRBV5-1 to TRBJ2-7; the D gene is possibly TRBD1 (5 bases). The CDR3 sequence is 13 residues long. V gave up 4 bases and J gave up 3 bases, with 11 bases separating them. The germline V gene has CDR1 SGHRS and CDR2 YFSETQ.

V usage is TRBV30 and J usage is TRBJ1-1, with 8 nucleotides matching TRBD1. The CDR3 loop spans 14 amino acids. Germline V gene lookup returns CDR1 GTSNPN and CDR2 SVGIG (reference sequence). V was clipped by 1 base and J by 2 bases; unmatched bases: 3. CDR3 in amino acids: CAWSAGTGNTEAFF. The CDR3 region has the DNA TGTGCCTGGAGTGCCGGGACAGGTAACACTGAAGCTTTCTTT.

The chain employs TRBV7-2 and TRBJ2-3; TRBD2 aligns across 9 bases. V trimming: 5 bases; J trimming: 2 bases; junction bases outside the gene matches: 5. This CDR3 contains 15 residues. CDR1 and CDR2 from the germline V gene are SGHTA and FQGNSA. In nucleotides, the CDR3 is TGTGCCAGCAGCCCGTGGACTAGCGTCACAGATACGCAGTATTTT. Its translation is CASSPWTSVTDTQYF.

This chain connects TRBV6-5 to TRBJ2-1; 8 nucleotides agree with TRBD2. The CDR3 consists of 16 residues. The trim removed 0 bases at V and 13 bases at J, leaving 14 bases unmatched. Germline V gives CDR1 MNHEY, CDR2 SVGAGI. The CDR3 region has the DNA TGTGCCAGCAGTTACTCGATGCCGGGGGCGCGGGGGGAACAGTTCTTC. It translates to CASSYSMPGARGEQFF.

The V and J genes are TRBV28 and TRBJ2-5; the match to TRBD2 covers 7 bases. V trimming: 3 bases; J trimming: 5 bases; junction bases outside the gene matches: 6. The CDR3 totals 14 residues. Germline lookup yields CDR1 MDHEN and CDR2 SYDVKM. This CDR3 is CASSLGGSWETQYF. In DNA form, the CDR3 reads TGTGCCAGCAGTTTGGGCGGGAGCTGGGAGACCCAGTACTTC.

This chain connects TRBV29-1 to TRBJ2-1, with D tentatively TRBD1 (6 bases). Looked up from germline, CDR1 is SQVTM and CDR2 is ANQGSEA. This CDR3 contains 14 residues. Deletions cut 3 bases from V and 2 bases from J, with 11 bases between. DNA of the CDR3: TGCAGCGTTGATTGTGGGGGCACCTACAATGAGCAGTTCTTC. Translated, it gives CSVDCGGTYNEQFF.

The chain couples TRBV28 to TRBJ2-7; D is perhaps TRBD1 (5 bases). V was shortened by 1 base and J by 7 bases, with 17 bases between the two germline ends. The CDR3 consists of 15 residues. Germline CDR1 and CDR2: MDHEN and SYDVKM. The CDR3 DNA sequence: TGTGCCAGCAGTTTATACCAGGGCCCCCAGGAGGAGCAGTACTTC. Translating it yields CASSLYQGPQEEQYF.

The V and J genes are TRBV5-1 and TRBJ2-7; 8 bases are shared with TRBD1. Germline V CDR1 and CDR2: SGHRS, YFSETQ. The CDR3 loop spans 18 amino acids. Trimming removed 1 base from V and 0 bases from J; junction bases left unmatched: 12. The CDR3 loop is CASSLLSPTGASSYEQYF. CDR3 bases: TGCGCCAGCAGCTTGCTGAGCCCGACAGGGGCCAGCTCCTACGAGCAGTACTTC.

For the CDR3, the DNA is TGTGCCATCCGACAGGGGGCGGATGACACTGAAGCTTTCTTT. Translated: CAIRQGADDTEAFF. This chain uses TRBV10-3 with TRBJ1-1; 10 nucleotides line up with TRBD1. The CDR3 loop spans 14 amino acids. CDR1 ENHRY and CDR2 SYGVKD come from the germline V gene. V lost 8 bases to trimming and J lost 3 bases; unmatched junction nucleotides: 6.